The present TCR beta chain was sequenced within a study of beta chain features in type 1 diabetes. Overall study context: Across all samples, fewer than 140 million sorted cells were examined.

Via the markers CD45RO/CCR7/CD25/CD127/CD95/CD27, stem cell-like memory, regulatory, central memory and naive CD4+ cells were sorted. What was sequenced were expressed TCRB transcripts, since all of the isolated RNA had been reverse transcribed. Sequenced by immunoSEQ multiplex PCR; TCRdb stores in-frame clones only, minus some. The table lists around 200,000 clones, 10% to 15% of them singletons. Of note for this clone: What it binds is unknown.

CDR3 length: 17 residues. CDR1 and CDR2 (germline): SGHTA, FQGNSA. V lost 4 bases, J lost 3 bases, and 7 bases stayed unmatched. Regarding the study as a whole: Within the patient group, naive, central memory and Treg TCRB repertoires appeared more similar to each other than within healthy donors. More deletions and fewer insertions at VDJ junctions were seen in type 1 diabetes patients.

Sequenced sample: central memory CD4+ T cells from blood. The clonotype comes from a woman aged 18 to 35 in good health. This sequence joins TRBV7-2 and TRBJ2-6; 9 bases fit TRBD1. CDR3 nucleotides: TGTGCCAGCAGCTCGACAGGGGGAGGTGTTGGGGCCAACGTCCTGACTTTC. It translates to CASSSTGGGVGANVLTF. Using reference TRBV7-2 and TRBJ2-6 for the parts outside the CDR3, the full variable domain is GAGVSQSPSNKVTEKGKDVELRCDPISGHTALYWYRQSLGQGLEFLIYFQGNSAPDKSGLPSDRFSAERTGGSVSTLTIQRTQQEDSAVYLCASSSTGGGVGANVLTFGAGSRLTVL.